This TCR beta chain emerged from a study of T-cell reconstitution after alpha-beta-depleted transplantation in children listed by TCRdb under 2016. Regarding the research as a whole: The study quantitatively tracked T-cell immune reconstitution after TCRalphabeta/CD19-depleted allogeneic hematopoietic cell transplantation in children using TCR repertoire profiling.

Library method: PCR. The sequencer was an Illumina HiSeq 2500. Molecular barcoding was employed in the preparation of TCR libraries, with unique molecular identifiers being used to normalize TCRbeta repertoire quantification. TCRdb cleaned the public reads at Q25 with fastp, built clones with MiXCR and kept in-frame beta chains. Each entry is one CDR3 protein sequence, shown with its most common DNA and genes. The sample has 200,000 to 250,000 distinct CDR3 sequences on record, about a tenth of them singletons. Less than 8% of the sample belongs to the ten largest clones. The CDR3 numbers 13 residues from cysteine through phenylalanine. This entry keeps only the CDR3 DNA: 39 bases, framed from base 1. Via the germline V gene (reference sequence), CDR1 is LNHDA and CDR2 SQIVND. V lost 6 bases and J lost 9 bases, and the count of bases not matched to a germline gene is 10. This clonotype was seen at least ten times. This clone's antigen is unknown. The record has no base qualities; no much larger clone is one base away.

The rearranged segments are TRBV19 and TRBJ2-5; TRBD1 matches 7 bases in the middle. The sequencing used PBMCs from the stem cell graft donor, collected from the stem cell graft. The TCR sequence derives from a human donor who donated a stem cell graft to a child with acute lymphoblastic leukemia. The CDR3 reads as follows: CASRSDPQGAQYF. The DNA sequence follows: TGTGCCAGTAGATCGGACCCCCAGGGGGCCCAGTACTTC.